One TCR beta chain is described in this entry. Its matching antigen is unknown. Primers: 60 Vbeta forward and 13 Jbeta reverse. The assay was immunoSEQ multiplex PCR, and TCRdb's table has in-frame clones only and misses some. The table records about 130,000 clones, around 80% of them present only once. This CDR3 is 17 amino acids long. Germline CDR1 reads KGHSH; CDR2 reads LQKENI. Trimming took 1 base from V and 5 from J, leaving 20 bases between them. This sample was taken from a study of cytomegalovirus exposure and HLA in healthy donors. Study-level points and caveats: Researchers reported in a later analysis that a missense DCLRE1C variant was tied to TCR beta V- and J-gene trimming. Segments of the TCR beta V type were, in most cases, productive about 87% or about 30% of the time in an earlier analysis. The study recorded 160 or so TCR beta chains that were cytomegalovirus-associated.

It was healthy bone marrow donors who served as donors. This chain links TRBV18 with TRBJ1-2, with unresolved D. The clonotype comes from a human donor in good health. Sequencing used PBMCs. The CDR3 is CASSPRGPTFLTYGYTF. The DNA of the CDR3 is TGTGCCAGCTCACCACGAGGGCCCACCTTCTTGACTTATGGCTACACCTTC.